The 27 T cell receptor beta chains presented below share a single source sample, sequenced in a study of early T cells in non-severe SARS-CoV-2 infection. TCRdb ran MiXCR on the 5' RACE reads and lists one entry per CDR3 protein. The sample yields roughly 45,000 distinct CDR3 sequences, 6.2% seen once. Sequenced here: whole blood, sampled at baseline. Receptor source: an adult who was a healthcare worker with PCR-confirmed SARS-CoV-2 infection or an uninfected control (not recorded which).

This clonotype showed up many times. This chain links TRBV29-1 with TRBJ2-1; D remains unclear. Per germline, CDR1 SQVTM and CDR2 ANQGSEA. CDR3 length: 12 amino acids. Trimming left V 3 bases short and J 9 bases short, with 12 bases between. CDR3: CSVETGPPEQFF. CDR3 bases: TGCAGCGTTGAGACTGGGCCGCCTGAGCAGTTCTTC.

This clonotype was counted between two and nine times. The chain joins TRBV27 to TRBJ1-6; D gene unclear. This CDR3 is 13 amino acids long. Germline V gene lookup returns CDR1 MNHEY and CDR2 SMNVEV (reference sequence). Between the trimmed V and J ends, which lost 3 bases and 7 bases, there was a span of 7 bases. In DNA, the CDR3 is TGTGCCAGCAGTTTCAAAGAAAATTCACCCCTCCACTTT. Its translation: CASSFKENSPLHF.

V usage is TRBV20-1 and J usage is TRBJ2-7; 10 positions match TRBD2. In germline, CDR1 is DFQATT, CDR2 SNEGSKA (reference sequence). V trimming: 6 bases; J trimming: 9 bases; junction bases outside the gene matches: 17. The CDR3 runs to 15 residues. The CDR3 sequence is CSAGSTAGGPLLQYF. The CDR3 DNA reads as TGCAGTGCCGGGTCTACAGCGGGAGGGCCTTTATTGCAGTACTTC.

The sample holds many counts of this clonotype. As DNA, the CDR3 is TGTGCCACCAGCTGGGGAATGAACAATGAGCAGTTCTTC. This gives the protein CATSWGMNNEQFF. The J gene is TRBJ2-1, the V gene TRBV15; D is undetermined. Looked up from germline, CDR1 is LNHNV and CDR2 is YYDKDF (reference sequence). CDR3 size: 13 residues. Trimming pared 5 bases from V and 5 bases from J, leaving 10 bases between.

The CDR3 DNA sequence: TGTGCCAGCAGCCCTGTGGGTTCGTACACAGATACGCAGTATTTT. Its translation: CASSPVGSYTDTQYF. This rearrangement joins TRBV11-2 to TRBJ2-3; D gene ambiguous. V was cut by 5 bases and J by 2 bases, with 14 bases left in between. Per the germline V gene, CDR1 is SGHAT and CDR2 is FQNNGV. The CDR3 runs 15 residues.

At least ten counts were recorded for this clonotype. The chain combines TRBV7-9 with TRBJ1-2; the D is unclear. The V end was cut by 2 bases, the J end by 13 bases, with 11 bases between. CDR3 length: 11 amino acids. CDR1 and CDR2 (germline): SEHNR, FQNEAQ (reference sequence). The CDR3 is CASSLSQKFTF. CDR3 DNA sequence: TGTGCCAGCAGCTTATCCCAAAAGTTCACCTTC.

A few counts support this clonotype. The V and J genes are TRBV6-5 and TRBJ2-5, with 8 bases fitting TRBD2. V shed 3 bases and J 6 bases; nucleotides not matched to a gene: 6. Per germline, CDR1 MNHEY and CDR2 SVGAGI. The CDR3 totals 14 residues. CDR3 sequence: CASSYREGLKTQYF. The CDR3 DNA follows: TGTGCCAGCAGTTATCGGGAGGGCTTAAAGACCCAGTACTTC.

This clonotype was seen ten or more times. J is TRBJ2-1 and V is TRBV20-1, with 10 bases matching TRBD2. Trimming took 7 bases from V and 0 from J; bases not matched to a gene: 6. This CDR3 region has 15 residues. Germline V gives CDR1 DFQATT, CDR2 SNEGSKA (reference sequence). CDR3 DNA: TGCAGTGTAGCGGGAGGCCCCTACTCCTACAATGAGCAGTTCTTC. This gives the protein CSVAGGPYSYNEQFF.

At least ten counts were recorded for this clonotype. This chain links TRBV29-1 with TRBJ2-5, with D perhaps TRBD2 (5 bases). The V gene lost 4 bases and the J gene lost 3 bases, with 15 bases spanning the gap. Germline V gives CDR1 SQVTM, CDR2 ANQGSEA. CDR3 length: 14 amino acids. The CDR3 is CSVVVSPGKETQYF. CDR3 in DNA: TGCAGCGTTGTTGTCTCGCCGGGAAAAGAGACCCAGTACTTC.

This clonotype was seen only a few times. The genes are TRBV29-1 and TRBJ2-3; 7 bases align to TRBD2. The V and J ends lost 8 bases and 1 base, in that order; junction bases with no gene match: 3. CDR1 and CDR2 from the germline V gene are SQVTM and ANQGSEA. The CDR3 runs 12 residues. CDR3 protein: CSTSGGTDTQYF. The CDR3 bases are TGCAGCACCAGCGGGGGCACAGATACGCAGTATTTT.

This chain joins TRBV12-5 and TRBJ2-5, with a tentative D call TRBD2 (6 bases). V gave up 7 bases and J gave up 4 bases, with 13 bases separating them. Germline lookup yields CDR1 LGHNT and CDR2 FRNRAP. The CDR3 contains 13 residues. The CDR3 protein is CASAGTGVETQYF. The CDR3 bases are TGTGCTAGTGCGGGTACGGGAGTAGAGACCCAGTACTTC.

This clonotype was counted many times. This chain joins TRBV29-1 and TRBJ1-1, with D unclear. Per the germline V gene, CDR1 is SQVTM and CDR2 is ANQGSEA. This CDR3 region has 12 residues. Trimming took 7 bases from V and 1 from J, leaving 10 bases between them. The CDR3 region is CSAQTGNTEAFF. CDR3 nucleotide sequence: TGCAGCGCCCAGACCGGGAACACTGAAGCTTTCTTT.

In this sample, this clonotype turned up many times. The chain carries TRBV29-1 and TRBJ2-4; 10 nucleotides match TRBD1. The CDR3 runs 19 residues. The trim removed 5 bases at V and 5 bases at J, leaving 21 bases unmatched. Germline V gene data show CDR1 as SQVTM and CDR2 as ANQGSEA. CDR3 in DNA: TGCAGCGTTATAGTCGGGTCCTTGACAGGGGGCTTGCGCCAAAACATTCAGTACTTC. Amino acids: CSVIVGSLTGGLRQNIQYF.

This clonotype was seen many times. The CDR3 loop reads CASSIYRGGTDTQYF. The DNA for the CDR3 is TGTGCCAGCAGCATCTACAGGGGTGGCACAGATACGCAGTATTTT. The rearrangement joins TRBV7-2 to TRBJ2-3; 7 bases line up with TRBD1. CDR3 size: 15 residues. The ends lost 5 bases at V and 1 base at J; junction bases unmatched: 6. Germline loops: CDR1 SGHTA, CDR2 FQGNSA.

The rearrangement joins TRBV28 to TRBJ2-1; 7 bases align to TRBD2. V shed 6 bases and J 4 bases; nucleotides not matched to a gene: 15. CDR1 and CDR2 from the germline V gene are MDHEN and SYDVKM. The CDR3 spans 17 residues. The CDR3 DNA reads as TGTGCCAGCAGGCACGAGCTAGCGGTCGGAATTTACAATGAGCAGTTCTTC. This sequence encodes CASRHELAVGIYNEQFF.

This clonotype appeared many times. CDR3 amino acids: CASSLRTSRTFTGELFF. The CDR3 coding sequence is TGTGCCAGCAGCTTGAGGACTTCCCGGACGTTCACCGGGGAGCTGTTTTTT. V and J are TRBV5-6 and TRBJ2-2; D is perhaps TRBD2 (5 bases). The germline V gene encodes CDR1 SGHDT and CDR2 YYEEEE. The CDR3 contains 17 residues. V lost 1 base, J lost 4 bases, and 17 bases lay in between.

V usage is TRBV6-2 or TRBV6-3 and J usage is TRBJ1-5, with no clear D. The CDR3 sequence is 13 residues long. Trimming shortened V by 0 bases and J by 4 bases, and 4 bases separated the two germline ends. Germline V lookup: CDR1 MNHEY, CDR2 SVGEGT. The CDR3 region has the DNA TGTGCCAGCAGTTACTCGGAGAATCAGCCCCAGCATTTT. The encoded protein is CASSYSENQPQHF.

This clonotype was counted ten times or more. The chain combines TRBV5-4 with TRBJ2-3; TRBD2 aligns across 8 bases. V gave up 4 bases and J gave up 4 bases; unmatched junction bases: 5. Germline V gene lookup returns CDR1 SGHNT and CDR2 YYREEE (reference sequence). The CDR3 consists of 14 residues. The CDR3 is CASSKSGSSDTQYF. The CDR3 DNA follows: TGTGCCAGCAGCAAGAGCGGGAGCTCAGATACGCAGTATTTT.

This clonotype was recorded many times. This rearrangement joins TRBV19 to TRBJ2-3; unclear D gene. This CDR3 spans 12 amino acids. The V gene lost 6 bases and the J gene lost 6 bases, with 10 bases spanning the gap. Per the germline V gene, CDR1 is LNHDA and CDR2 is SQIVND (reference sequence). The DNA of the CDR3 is TGTGCCAGTAGCCGGCTTGCGGATACGCAGTATTTT. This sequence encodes CASSRLADTQYF.

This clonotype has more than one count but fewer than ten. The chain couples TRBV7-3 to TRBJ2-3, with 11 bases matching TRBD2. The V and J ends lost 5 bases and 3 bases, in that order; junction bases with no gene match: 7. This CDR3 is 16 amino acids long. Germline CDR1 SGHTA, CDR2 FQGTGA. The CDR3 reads CASSPTTSGTTDTQYF. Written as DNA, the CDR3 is TGTGCCAGCAGCCCAACGACTAGCGGGACTACAGATACGCAGTATTTT. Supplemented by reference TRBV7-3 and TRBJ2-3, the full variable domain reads GAGVSQTPSNKVTEKGKYVELRCDPISGHTALYWYRQSLGQGPEFLIYFQGTGAADDSGLPNDRFFAVRPEGSVSTLKIQRTERGDSAVYLCASSPTTSGTTDTQYFGPGTRLTVL.

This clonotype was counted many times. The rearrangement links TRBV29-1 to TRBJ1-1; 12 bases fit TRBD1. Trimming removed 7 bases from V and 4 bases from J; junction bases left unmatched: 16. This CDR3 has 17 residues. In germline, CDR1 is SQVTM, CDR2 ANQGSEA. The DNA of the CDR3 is TGCAGCGCCCTGCCTCCGGGACAGGGGGCTTTGAGCACTGAAGCTTTCTTT. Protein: CSALPPGQGALSTEAFF.

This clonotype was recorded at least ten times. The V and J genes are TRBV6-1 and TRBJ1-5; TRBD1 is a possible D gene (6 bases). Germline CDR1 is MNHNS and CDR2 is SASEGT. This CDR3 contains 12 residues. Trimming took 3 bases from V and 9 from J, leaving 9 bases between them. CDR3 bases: TGTGCCAGCAGTGAGGCGGACAGGCCCCAGCATTTT. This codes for CASSEADRPQHF.

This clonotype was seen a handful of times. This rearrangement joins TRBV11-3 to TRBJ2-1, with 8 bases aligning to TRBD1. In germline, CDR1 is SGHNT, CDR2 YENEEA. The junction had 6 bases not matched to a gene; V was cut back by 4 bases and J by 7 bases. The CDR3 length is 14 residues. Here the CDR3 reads CASSSGQGRNEQFF. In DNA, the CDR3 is TGTGCCAGCAGCTCCGGACAGGGAAGGAATGAGCAGTTCTTC.

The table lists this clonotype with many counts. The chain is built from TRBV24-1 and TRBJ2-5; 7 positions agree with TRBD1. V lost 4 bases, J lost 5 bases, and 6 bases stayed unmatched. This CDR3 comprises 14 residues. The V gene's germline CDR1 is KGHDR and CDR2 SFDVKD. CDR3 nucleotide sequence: TGTGCCACCAGTGACCGACAGGGTATGGAGACCCAGTACTTC. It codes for CATSDRQGMETQYF.

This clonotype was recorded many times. The CDR3 loop reads CSVERDRGRRFF. In DNA form, the CDR3 reads TGCAGCGTTGAACGGGACAGGGGCCGACGGTTCTTC. The V gene is TRBV29-1, the J gene TRBJ2-1, with 10 bases matching TRBD1. Trimming at V came to 2 bases and at J to 15 bases, leaving 7 bases not matched to a gene. Germline values: CDR1 SQVTM, CDR2 ANQGSEA. The CDR3 totals 12 residues.

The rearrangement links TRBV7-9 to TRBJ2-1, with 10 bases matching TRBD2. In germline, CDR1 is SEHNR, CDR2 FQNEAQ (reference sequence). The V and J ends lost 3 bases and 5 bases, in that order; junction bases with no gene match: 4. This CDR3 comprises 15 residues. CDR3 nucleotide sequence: TGTGCCAGCAGCTTTTGGCTAGCGGGAGACAATGAGCAGTTCTTC. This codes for CASSFWLAGDNEQFF. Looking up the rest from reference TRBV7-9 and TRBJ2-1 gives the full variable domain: DTGVSQNPRHKITKRGQNVTFRCDPISEHNRLYWYRQTLGQGPEFLTYFQNEAQLEKSRLLSDRFSAERPKGSFSTLEIQRTEQGDSAMYLCASSFWLAGDNEQFFGPGTRLTVL.

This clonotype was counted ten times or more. CDR3 nucleotides: TGCGCCAGCAGCTCACAAGCGGCTAGCTCTGGAAACACCATATATTTT. Translation: CASSSQAASSGNTIYF. The chain employs TRBV5-1 and TRBJ1-3; D unclear. Germline V gene data show CDR1 as SGHRS and CDR2 as YFSETQ. With 3 bases removed from V and 0 bases from J, the gap between germline ends came to 13 bases. CDR3 length: 16 residues. Together with reference TRBV5-1 and TRBJ1-3, the CDR3 gives the full variable domain: KAGVTQTPRYLIKTRGQQVTLSCSPISGHRSVSWYQQTPGQGLQFLFEYFSETQRNKGNFPGRFSGRQFSNSRSEMNVSTLELGDSALYLCASSSQAASSGNTIYFGEGSWLTVV.